A selection of T cell receptor beta chains follows, all from one sample in a study of cytomegalovirus exposure and HLA in healthy donors. Assay: immunoSEQ multiplex PCR; the TCRdb copy retains only in-frame clones and omits some. Of some 130,000 clones listed, roughly 10% are singletons. Sequenced material: PBMCs. The receptors were gathered from a man aged 50-60 years in good health and CMV-seronegative. Both conserved end residues are part of each CDR3. The order of the fields is J gene, D gene, clone size, V gene, CDR3 DNA, CDR3 protein. A D gene is named only where the DNA matches it firmly. The size of a clone is reported for some rows only, either as once, few or many, or as a class for expanded clones.

>TRBJ2-7|TRBD1|-|TRBV19
TGTGCCAGTAGTGCCTCGACAGGGGGGGTTTACGAGCAGTACTTC
CASSASTGGVYEQYF
>TRBJ1-2|-|few|TRBV6-6
TGTGCCAGCAGTTACTCGGCACCACGAACGGGCTATGGCTACACCTTC
CASSYSAPRTGYGYTF
>TRBJ2-7|-|-|TRBV28
TGTGCCAGCAGTAGCAGGTACGAGCAGTACTTC
CASSSRYEQYF
>TRBJ2-5|TRBD2|-|TRBV30
TGTGCCTGGAGTGTCACTAGCGCGGAGACCCAGTACTTC
CAWSVTSAETQYF
>TRBJ1-2|TRBD1|-|TRBV6-1
TGTGCCAGCAGTGTTGGACAGGAGCCCTATGGCTACACCTTC
CASSVGQEPYGYTF
>TRBJ2-7|-|-|TRBV7-3
TGTGCCAGCAGCTTAGGAGGGGGCCCTACCTACGAGCAGTACTTC
CASSLGGGPTYEQYF
>TRBJ2-5|-|-|TRBV7-3
TGTGCCAGCAGCTTAAGTGGATTCAGGGAGACCCAGTACTTC
CASSLSGFRETQYF
>TRBJ1-1|-|few|TRBV7-3
TGTGCCAGCAGCTTACAACAGCTCATGAACACTGAAGCTTTCTTT
CASSLQQLMNTEAFF
>TRBJ2-2|TRBD2|-|TRBV19
TGTGCCAGTGCCCAGACTAGCGGGAGTAACACCGGGGAGCTGTTTTTT
CASAQTSGSNTGELFF
>TRBJ1-4|TRBD1|-|TRBV9
TGTGCCAGCAGCTTCGGTCCCGGGACAGGGGGCGCAACTAATGAAAAACTGTTTTTT
CASSFGPGTGGATNEKLFF
>TRBJ2-5|TRBD2|few|TRBV2
TGTGCCAGCAGGGTTCAGCGGGGGCAAGAGACCCAGTACTTC
CASRVQRGQETQYF
>TRBJ2-3|TRBD2|-|TRBV14
TGTGCCAGCAGCCAAGGGGGGGGATCGGATACGCAGTATTTT
CASSQGGGSDTQYF
>TRBJ1-5|TRBD1|-|TRBV6-5
TGTGCCAGCAGTTACGAAGACAGGGGGCCCCAGCATTTT
CASSYEDRGPQHF
>TRBJ2-7|TRBD1|few|TRBV30
TGTGCCTGGGGGTTGGGACAGGGAAACTACGAGCAGTACTTC
CAWGLGQGNYEQYF
>TRBJ2-2|TRBD2|-|TRBV9
TGTGCCAGTAGCGGGGGGGCGAACACCGGGGAGCTGTTTTTT
CASSGGANTGELFF
>TRBJ1-2|-|-|TRBV28
TGTGCCAGCAGCTCTACAGGGTATGGCTACACCTTC
CASSSTGYGYTF
>TRBJ2-3|-|-|TRBV10-3
TGTGCCATCAGTGAAGTGACTAGAAGCACAGATACGCAGTATTTT
CAISEVTRSTDTQYF
>TRBJ1-1|-|few|TRBV5-1
TGCGCCAGCAGTCAGGACCAAGGGGGTCGAGCTTTCTTT
CASSQDQGGRAFF
>TRBJ2-5|TRBD2|-|TRBV6-6
TGTGCCAGCAGCCTAACTAGCGGGAGAGTGGCCCAGTACTTC
CASSLTSGRVAQYF
>TRBJ2-2|-|few|TRBV11-3
TGTGCCAGCAGCTTAGCGGTGGGGGAGCTGTTTTTT
CASSLAVGELFF
>TRBJ1-1|-|few|TRBV4-1
TGCGCCAGCAGGAATTCTGAAAACATGAACACTGAAGCTTTCTTT
CASRNSENMNTEAFF
>TRBJ1-2|-|few|TRBV2
TGTGCCAGCAGCTATTCCGGGATTCCATCAAACTATGGCTACACCTTC
CASSYSGIPSNYGYTF
>TRBJ2-5|-|-|TRBV5-4
TGTGCCAGCAGCTTGGCGGCTAGTCAAGAGACCCAGTACTTC
CASSLAASQETQYF
>TRBJ2-3|TRBD2|-|TRBV19
TGTGCCACCTCGCGGGGGGACACAGATACGCAGTATTTT
CATSRGDTDTQYF
>TRBJ2-7|-|few|TRBV5-6
TGTGCCAGCAGCAAAATGGCGGGAAACGAGCAGTACTTC
CASSKMAGNEQYF
>TRBJ1-1|-|-|TRBV7-2
TGTGCCAGCAGCGTTGACGCGGGGCACACTGAAGCTTTCTTT
CASSVDAGHTEAFF
>TRBJ1-1|TRBD1|-|TRBV10-3
TGTGCCATCAGTGAGTATGACACAGGGGGCGAAGCTTTCTTT
CAISEYDTGGEAFF
>TRBJ2-7|-|few|TRBV2
TGTGCCAGCAGTGAAGGAGGAGCAAACTACGAGCAGTACTTC
CASSEGGANYEQYF
>TRBJ2-7|-|few|TRBV11-2
TGTGCCAGCAGCGACTCGGGGGAGCAGTACTTC
CASSDSGEQYF
>TRBJ1-2|TRBD1|-|TRBV28
TGTGCCAGCAGTTCGACAGGGCCCAGGCAGGGCTACACCTTC
CASSSTGPRQGYTF
>TRBJ2-7|-|many|TRBV5-4
TGTGCCAGCAGCTTGGAACAGGAGAGCTACGAGCAGTACTTC
CASSLEQESYEQYF
>TRBJ2-1|TRBD1|-|TRBV30
TGTGCCTGGAGCGGCCCAACAGGGGGTTTCTACAATGAGCAGTTCTTC
CAWSGPTGGFYNEQFF
>TRBJ2-5|TRBD2|few|TRBV9
TGTGCCAGCAGCGTAGCCATTAGCGGGAGAAAAGAGACCCAGTACTTC
CASSVAISGRKETQYF
>TRBJ2-4|-|-|TRBV10-2
TGCGCCAGCAGGGCCCAGGGCGGTTCTTCGAACATTCAGTACTTC
CASRAQGGSSNIQYF
>TRBJ2-5|-|-|TRBV30
TGTGCCTGGGTAACGGGAAGTCTGGAGACCCAGTACTTC
CAWVTGSLETQYF
>TRBJ1-5|TRBD1|-|TRBV6-5
TGTGCCAGCAGTTACTCGGGACAGGAGGAAGAGCCCCAGCATTTT
CASSYSGQEEEPQHF
>TRBJ1-5|TRBD1|-|TRBV23-1
TGCGCCAGCAGTCGAATGGTTGGACAGGGGGTTCAGCCCCAGCATTTT
CASSRMVGQGVQPQHF
>TRBJ1-1|-|-|TRBV29-1
TGCAGCGTTGTTACAACGGGGGATGTCTCTGAAGCTTTCTTT
CSVVTTGDVSEAFF
>TRBJ2-3|TRBD2|-|TRBV10-1
TGCGCCAGCAGCACTAATAGCGGGAGAAGCACAGATACGCAGTATTTT
CASSTNSGRSTDTQYF
>TRBJ1-2|-|-|TRBV18
TGTGCCAGCTCACCAGCACGGGGGGGGAGTTATGGCTACACCTTC
CASSPARGGSYGYTF
>TRBJ2-5|TRBD2|-|TRBV6-1
TGTGCCAGCAGTGACCGGACTAGCGGCCGACTCGGGGAGACCCAGTACTTC
CASSDRTSGRLGETQYF
>TRBJ1-2|TRBD1|-|TRBV7-9
TGTGCCAGCAGCTTATATGAGAGGGGGCCAGATGGCTACACCTTC
CASSLYERGPDGYTF
>TRBJ2-2|-|-|TRBV25-1
TGTGCCAGCAGTGCCCAAGGGGCCGAGAACACCGGGGAGCTGTTTTTT
CASSAQGAENTGELFF
>TRBJ1-1|-|once|TRBV7-6
TGTGCCAGCAGCCCGGGGGGCAGGGAGCTGTACACTGAAGCTTTCTTT
CASSPGGRELYTEAFF
>TRBJ1-4|-|few|TRBV5-1
TGCGCCAGCAGCTTGGTAGCTCAGCCAAATGAAAAACTGTTTTTT
CASSLVAQPNEKLFF
>TRBJ1-4|TRBD1|-|TRBV9
TGTGCCAGCAGCGATAGGGGACAGGGTAATGAAAAACTGTTTTTT
CASSDRGQGNEKLFF
>TRBJ2-1|TRBD2|-|TRBV27
TGTGCCAGCAGCCCCCTAGCGGGAGTGGGCAGAAATGAGCAGTTCTTC
CASSPLAGVGRNEQFF